This TCR beta chain was sequenced for a study of blood T cell repertoires in COVID-19. The data were produced by immunoSEQ multiplex PCR, yet TCRdb's version contains in-frame clones alone and is incomplete. The table includes about 77,000 clones, about 80% detected once. Germline values: CDR1 SNHLY, CDR2 FYNNEI. The CDR3 loop spans 15 amino acids. V dropped 3 bases and J dropped 0 bases, with 8 bases sitting between them. The clonotype comes from an older woman with acute or convalescent COVID-19. The material sequenced was peripheral blood. V gene TRBV2 combines with J gene TRBJ2-2; D is uncertain. The CDR3 DNA follows: TGTGCCAGCAGTGACGACACCGCGAACACCGGGGAGCTGTTTTTT. Translating it yields CASSDDTANTGELFF. The full variable domain, in which reference TRBV2 and TRBJ2-2 provide the parts outside the CDR3, is EPEVTQTPSHQVTQMGQEVILRCVPISNHLYFYWYRQILGQKVEFLVSFYNNEISEKSEIFDDQFSVERPDGSNFTLKIRSTKLEDSAMYFCASSDDTANTGELFFGEGSRLTVL.